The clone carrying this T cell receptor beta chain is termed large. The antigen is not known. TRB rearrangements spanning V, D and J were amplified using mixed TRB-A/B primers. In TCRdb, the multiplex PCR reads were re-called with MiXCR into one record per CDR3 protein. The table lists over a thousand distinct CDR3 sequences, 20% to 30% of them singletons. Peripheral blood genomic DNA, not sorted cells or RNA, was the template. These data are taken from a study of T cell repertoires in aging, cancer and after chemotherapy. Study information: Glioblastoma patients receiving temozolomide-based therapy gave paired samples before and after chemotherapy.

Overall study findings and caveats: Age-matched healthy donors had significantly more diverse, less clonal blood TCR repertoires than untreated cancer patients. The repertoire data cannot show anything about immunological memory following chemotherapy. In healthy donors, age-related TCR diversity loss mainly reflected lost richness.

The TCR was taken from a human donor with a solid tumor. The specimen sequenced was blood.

DNA for the CDR3: TGTGCCAGCAGCCCCGCCCAGGCGGGGTGGACAGATACGCAGTATTTT. This sequence encodes CASSPAQAGWTDTQYF. V gene TRBV7-9 combines with J gene TRBJ2-3; weak D call: TRBD2 (6 bases). The CDR3 totals 16 residues. The V end was cut by 5 bases, the J end by 3 bases, with 18 bases between. Looked up from germline, CDR1 is SEHNR and CDR2 is FQNEAQ (reference sequence).